Below are 17 T cell receptor beta chains sequenced from a single sample in a study of cytomegalovirus exposure and HLA in healthy donors. Sequenced by immunoSEQ multiplex PCR; TCRdb stores in-frame clones only, minus some. The sample comprises 100,000 to 150,000 clones, nearly 90% of which are singletons, and 0.95% to 1.5% rests with the top ten. The sequenced material came from PBMCs. Receptor source: a woman aged 18-35 years in good health and CMV-seronegative.

The rearrangement joins TRBV6-1 to TRBJ2-2, with D uncertain. Germline values: CDR1 MNHNS, CDR2 SASEGT. The CDR3 has 16 residues. Trimming shortened V by 4 bases and J by 1 base, and 13 bases separated the two germline ends. The CDR3 sequence: CASSVFQDGNTGELFF. CDR3 bases: TGTGCCAGCAGTGTCTTTCAGGATGGGAACACCGGGGAGCTGTTTTTT.

In this sample, this clone turned up once. The chain uses TRBV5-6 and TRBJ2-7; tentatively, D is TRBD1 (5 bases). V lost 2 bases to trimming and J lost 7 bases, with 19 bases between them. The germline V gene has CDR1 SGHDT and CDR2 YYEEEE. The CDR3 runs 15 residues. The CDR3, as DNA: TGTGCCAGCAGCTTAGGGGCAGTGGGTAGTGGAGAGCAGTACTTC. Protein: CASSLGAVGSGEQYF.

This chain links TRBV6-5 with TRBJ1-4, with D perhaps matching TRBD1 (5 bases). The CDR3 covers 16 residues. Germline CDR1 MNHEY, CDR2 SVGAGI. Between the trimmed V and J ends, which lost 2 bases and 6 bases, there was a span of 16 bases. CDR3 DNA sequence: TGTGCCAGCAGTTACGTAACCCGGGGGATGGATGAAAAACTGTTTTTT. Translated: CASSYVTRGMDEKLFF.

The table lists this clone with a count of one. J is TRBJ1-1 and V is TRBV7-8; TRBD1 is a possible D gene (5 bases). Between the trimmed V and J ends, which lost 4 bases and 5 bases, there was a span of 26 bases. The CDR3 contains 18 residues. Germline CDR1 and CDR2: SGHVS and FQNEAQ. CDR3 sequence reads: CASSYKRIPAGIGTEAFF. The CDR3 DNA follows: TGTGCCAGCAGCTATAAAAGAATACCGGCAGGGATTGGAACTGAAGCTTTCTTT.

This clone is a singleton in its sample. This chain connects TRBV5-5 to TRBJ1-2, with a possible D match to TRBD1 (5 bases). V was trimmed by 2 bases and J by 1 base, leaving 9 bases between them. The V gene's germline CDR1 is SGHKS and CDR2 YYEKEE (reference sequence). The CDR3 totals 14 residues. This chain's CDR3 is CASSFTGDNYGYTF. Written as DNA, the CDR3 is TGTGCCAGCAGCTTTACAGGAGATAACTATGGCTACACCTTC.

J is TRBJ1-2 and V is TRBV7-9; 8 positions agree with TRBD1. CDR3 length equals 16 residues. Trimming took 8 bases from V and 6 from J; bases not matched to a gene: 17. Looked up from germline, CDR1 is SEHNR and CDR2 is FQNEAQ (reference sequence). The CDR3 spells CASSLALGQGADGYTF. CDR3 nucleotide sequence: TGTGCCAGCTCCCTAGCGCTGGGGCAGGGGGCCGATGGCTACACCTTC.

This clone was observed a single time. The chain carries TRBV5-8 and TRBJ2-3, with TRBD2 matching over 8 bases. There are 15 residues in the CDR3. Germline-derived CDR1 and CDR2 are SGHTS and YDEGEE. After removal of 8 bases from V and 5 bases from J, the junction contained 13 bases not matched to a gene. DNA of the CDR3: TGTGCCAGTAGGGACGGGGGGGCCTATTTAGATACGCAGTATTTT. It specifies CASRDGGAYLDTQYF. Together with reference TRBV5-8 and TRBJ2-3, the CDR3 gives the full variable domain: EAGVTQSPTHLIKTRGQQATLRCSPISGHTSVYWYQQALGLGLQFLLWYDEGEERNRGNFPPRFSGRQFPNYSSELNVNALELEDSALYLCASRDGGAYLDTQYFGPGTRLTVL.

This chain joins TRBV6-1 and TRBJ1-3; the D is unclear. The CDR3 runs to 14 residues. V lost 8 bases and J 0 bases, leaving 11 bases between the germline ends. Germline-derived CDR1 and CDR2 are MNHNS and SASEGT. The CDR3 bases are TGTGCCAGCGAGGTATCCCACTCTGGAAACACCATATATTTT. This codes for CASEVSHSGNTIYF.

This clone was seen just once. The chain recombines TRBV7-8 with TRBJ2-7; 7 nucleotides match TRBD2. CDR1 is SGHVS and CDR2 is FQNEAQ in the germline V gene. CDR3 length: 15 residues. Trimming at V came to 6 bases and at J to 2 bases, leaving 10 bases not matched to a gene. The CDR3 loop is CASSFRETSTYEQYF. The CDR3 DNA is TGTGCCAGCAGTTTTAGGGAGACTAGCACCTACGAGCAGTACTTC.

This chain uses TRBV6-6 with TRBJ1-5; TRBD1 matches at 8 bases. CDR3 length: 15 amino acids. V lost 5 bases, J lost 5 bases, and 8 bases stayed unmatched. Per germline, CDR1 MNHNY and CDR2 SVGAGI (reference sequence). The CDR3 protein is CASSDPGGADQPQHF. In nucleotides, the CDR3 is TGTGCCAGCAGTGACCCAGGGGGCGCAGATCAGCCCCAGCATTTT.

This rearrangement joins TRBV19 to TRBJ1-4; possibly TRBD1 for D (6 bases). The CDR3 extends over 15 amino acids. Germline V gene data show CDR1 as LNHDA and CDR2 as SQIVND (reference sequence). V lost 3 bases and J lost 5, with 13 bases in between. In DNA form, the CDR3 reads TGTGCCAGTAGTATTCGACAGGCTATAAATGAAAAACTGTTTTTT. Protein: CASSIRQAINEKLFF. Full variable domain (remainder filled in from reference TRBV19 and TRBJ1-4): DGGITQSPKYLFRKEGQNVTLSCEQNLNHDAMYWYRQDPGQGLRLIYYSQIVNDFQKGDIAEGYSVSREKKESFPLTVTSAQKNPTAFYLCASSIRQAINEKLFFGSGTQLSVL.

V and J are TRBV4-1 and TRBJ1-2; TRBD1 agrees at 10 bases. Trimming at V came to 4 bases and at J to 7 bases, leaving 9 bases not matched to a gene. The germline gives CDR1 MGHRA, CDR2 YSYEKL. The CDR3 spans 15 residues. The CDR3 reads CASSPGQGRFGGYTF. CDR3 nucleotide sequence: TGCGCCAGCAGCCCGGGACAGGGGAGGTTTGGTGGCTACACCTTC.

V gene TRBV27 combines with J gene TRBJ2-7, with 7 bases aligning to TRBD1. Per germline, CDR1 MNHEY and CDR2 SMNVEV (reference sequence). Trimming removed 6 bases from V and 3 bases from J; junction bases left unmatched: 5. The CDR3 is made up of 13 amino acids. The CDR3 protein is CASSGTAHYEQYF. CDR3 DNA: TGTGCCAGCAGCGGGACAGCTCACTACGAGCAGTACTTC.

This chain uses TRBV29-1 with TRBJ2-3; tentatively, D is TRBD1 (5 bases). Germline loops: CDR1 SQVTM, CDR2 ANQGSEA. V was pared by 4 bases and J by 3 bases, with 17 bases between. CDR3 size: 15 residues. The CDR3 sequence: CSVVGAGQVTDTQYF. The CDR3 nucleotides are TGCAGCGTTGTAGGGGCAGGGCAGGTGACAGATACGCAGTATTTT.

The chain uses TRBV11-2 and TRBJ1-6, with a weak D call TRBD1 (6 bases). Per the germline V gene, CDR1 is SGHAT and CDR2 is FQNNGV. Trimming cost V 8 bases and J 7 bases, with 21 bases left between them. The CDR3 is 16 residues long. CDR3 coding DNA: TGTGCCAGCGGAGAGATCGCGGGGGGCCTGAATTCACCCCTCCACTTT. It is translated as CASGEIAGGLNSPLHF.

The rearrangement joins TRBV18 to TRBJ1-2; 9 bases are shared with TRBD1. This CDR3 is built from 13 residues. Germline assignment: CDR1 KGHSH and CDR2 LQKENI. Trimming at V came to 6 bases and at J to 14 bases, leaving 13 bases not matched to a gene. The DNA of the CDR3 is TGTGCCAGCTCGCCGGTGGCCGGGACAGGGCAGACCTTC. Protein: CASSPVAGTGQTF. The full variable domain, with the rest looked up from reference TRBV18 and TRBJ1-2, is NAGVMQNPRHLVRRRGQEARLRCSPMKGHSHVYWYRQLPEEGLKFMVYLQKENIIDESGMPKERFSAEFPKEGPSILRIQQVVRGDSAAYFCASSPVAGTGQTFGSGTRLTVV.

The V and J genes are TRBV11-2 and TRBJ2-2, with TRBD1 matching over 8 bases. The CDR3 totals 16 residues. Germline assignment: CDR1 SGHAT and CDR2 FQNNGV. V shed 4 bases, J shed 7 bases, and the junction held 11 bases outside the gene matches. The CDR3 sequence: CASSYPRTGKGGELFF. In DNA form, the CDR3 reads TGTGCCAGCAGCTACCCCCGGACAGGGAAAGGCGGGGAGCTGTTTTTT.